This TCR beta chain is drawn from a study of cytomegalovirus exposure and HLA in healthy donors. General study results and limits: Listed as cytomegalovirus-associated were 164 TCR beta chains.

Ends included, the CDR3 has 14 residues. The V gene's germline CDR1 is SGHDT and CDR2 YYEEEE. Regarding this clone: What it recognizes is unknown. The CDR3 ends on some other residue instead of the conserved phenylalanine or tryptophan, so this is likely a read error. The DNA is left out, because the CDR3 cannot be placed on it with certainty; the CDR3 is given as TCRdb lists it.

PCR primers comprised 60 Vbeta and 13 Jbeta primers. Generated by immunoSEQ multiplex PCR, the TCRdb table keeps only in-frame clones and is missing some. The sample records 180,000 or so clones, about 81% being singletons. V is TRBV5-6 and J is TRBJ1-1. The sequence was obtained from a woman aged 50 to 60 in good health and CMV-seropositive. The specimen was PBMCs. The CDR3 loop is CASSFGRGASAGPL.